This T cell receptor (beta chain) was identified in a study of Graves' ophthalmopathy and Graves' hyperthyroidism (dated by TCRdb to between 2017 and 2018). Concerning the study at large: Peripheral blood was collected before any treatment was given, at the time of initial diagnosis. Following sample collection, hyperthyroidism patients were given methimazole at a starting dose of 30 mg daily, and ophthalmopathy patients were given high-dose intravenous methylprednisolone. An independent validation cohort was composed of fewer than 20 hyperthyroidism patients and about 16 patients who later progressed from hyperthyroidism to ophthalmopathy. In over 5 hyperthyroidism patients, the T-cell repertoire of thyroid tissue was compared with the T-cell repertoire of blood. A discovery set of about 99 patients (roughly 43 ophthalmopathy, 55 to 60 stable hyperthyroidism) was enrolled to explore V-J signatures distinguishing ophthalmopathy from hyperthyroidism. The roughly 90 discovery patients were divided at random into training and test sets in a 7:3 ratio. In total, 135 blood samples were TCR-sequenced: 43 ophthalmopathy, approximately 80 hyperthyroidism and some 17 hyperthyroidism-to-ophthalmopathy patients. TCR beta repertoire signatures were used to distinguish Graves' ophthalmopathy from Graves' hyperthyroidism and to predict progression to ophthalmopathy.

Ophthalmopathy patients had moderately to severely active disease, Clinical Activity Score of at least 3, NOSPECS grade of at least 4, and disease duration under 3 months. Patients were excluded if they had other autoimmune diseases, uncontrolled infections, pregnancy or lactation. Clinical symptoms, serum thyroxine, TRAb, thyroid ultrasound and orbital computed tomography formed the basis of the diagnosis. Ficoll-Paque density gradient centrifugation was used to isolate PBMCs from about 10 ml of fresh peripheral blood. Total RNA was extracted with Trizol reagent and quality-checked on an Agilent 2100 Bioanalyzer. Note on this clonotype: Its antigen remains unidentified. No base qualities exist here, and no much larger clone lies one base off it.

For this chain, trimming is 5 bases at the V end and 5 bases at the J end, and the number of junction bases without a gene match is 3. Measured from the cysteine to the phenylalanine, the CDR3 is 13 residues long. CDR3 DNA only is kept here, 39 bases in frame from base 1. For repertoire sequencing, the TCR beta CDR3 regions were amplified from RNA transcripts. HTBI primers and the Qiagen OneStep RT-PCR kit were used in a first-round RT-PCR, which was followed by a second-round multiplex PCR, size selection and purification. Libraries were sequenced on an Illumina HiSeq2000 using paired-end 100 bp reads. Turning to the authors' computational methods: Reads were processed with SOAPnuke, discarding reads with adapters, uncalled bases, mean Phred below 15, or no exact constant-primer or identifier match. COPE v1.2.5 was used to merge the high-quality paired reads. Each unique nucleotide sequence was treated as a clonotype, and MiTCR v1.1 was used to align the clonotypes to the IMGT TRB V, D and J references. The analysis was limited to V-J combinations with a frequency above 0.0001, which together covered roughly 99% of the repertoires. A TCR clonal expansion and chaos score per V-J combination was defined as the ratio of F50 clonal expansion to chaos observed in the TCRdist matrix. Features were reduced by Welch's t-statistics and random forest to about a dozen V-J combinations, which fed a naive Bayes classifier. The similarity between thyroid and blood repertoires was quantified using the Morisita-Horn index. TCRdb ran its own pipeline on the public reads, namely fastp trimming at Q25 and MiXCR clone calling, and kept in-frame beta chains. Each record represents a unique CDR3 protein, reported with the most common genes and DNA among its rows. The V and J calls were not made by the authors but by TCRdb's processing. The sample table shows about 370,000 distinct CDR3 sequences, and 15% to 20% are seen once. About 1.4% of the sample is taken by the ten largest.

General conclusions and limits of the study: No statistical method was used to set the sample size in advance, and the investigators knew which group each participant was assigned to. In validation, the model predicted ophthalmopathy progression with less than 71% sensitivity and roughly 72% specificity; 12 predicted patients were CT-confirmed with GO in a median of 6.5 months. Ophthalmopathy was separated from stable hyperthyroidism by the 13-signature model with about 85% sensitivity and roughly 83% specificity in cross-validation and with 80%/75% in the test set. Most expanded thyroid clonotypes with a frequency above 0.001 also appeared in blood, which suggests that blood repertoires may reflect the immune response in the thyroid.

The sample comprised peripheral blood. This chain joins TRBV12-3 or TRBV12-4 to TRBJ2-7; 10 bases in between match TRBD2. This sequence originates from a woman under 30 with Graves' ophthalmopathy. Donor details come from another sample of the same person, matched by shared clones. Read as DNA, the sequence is TGTGCCAGCAGTAGCGGGAGGGCCGACGAGCAGTACTTC. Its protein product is CASSSGRADEQYF.